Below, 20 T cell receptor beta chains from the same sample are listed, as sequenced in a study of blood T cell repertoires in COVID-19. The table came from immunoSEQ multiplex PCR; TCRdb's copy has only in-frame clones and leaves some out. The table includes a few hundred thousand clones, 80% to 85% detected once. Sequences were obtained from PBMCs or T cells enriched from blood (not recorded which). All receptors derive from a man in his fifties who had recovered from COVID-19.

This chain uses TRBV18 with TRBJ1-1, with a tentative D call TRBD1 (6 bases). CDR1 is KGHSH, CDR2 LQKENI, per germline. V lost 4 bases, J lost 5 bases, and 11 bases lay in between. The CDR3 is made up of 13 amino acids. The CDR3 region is CASSRSGATEAFF. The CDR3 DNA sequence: TGTGCCAGCTCACGGTCAGGGGCGACTGAAGCTTTCTTT.

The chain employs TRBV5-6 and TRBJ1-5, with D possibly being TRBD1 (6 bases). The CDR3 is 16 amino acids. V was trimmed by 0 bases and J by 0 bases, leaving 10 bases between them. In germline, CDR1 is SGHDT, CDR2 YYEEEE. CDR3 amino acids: CASSLAGVFSNQPQHF. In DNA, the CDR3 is TGTGCCAGCAGCTTGGCAGGGGTTTTTAGCAATCAGCCCCAGCATTTT.

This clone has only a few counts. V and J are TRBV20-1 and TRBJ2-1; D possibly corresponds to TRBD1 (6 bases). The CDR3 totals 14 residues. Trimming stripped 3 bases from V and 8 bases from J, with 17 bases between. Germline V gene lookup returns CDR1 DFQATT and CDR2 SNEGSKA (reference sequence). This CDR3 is CSASRGGPVDEQFF. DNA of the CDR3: TGCAGTGCTAGTCGAGGGGGTCCTGTCGATGAGCAGTTCTTC.

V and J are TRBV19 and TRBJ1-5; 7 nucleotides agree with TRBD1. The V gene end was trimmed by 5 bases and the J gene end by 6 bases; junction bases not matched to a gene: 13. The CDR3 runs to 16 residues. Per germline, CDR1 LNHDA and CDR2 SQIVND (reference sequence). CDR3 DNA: TGTGCCAGTAGTTATATTCCGAGACAGGGAGGTCAGCCCCAGCATTTT. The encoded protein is CASSYIPRQGGQPQHF.

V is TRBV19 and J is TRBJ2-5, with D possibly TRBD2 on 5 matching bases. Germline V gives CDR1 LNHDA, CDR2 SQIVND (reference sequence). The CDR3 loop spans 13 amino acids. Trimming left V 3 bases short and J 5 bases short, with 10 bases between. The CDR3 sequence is CASSILGVETQYF. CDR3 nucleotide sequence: TGTGCCAGTAGTATCCTCGGGGTGGAGACCCAGTACTTC.

The CDR3 region has the DNA TGTGCCAGAAAACAGGGATACGAGCAGTACTTC. Protein product: CARKQGYEQYF. J is TRBJ2-7 and V is TRBV21-1; TRBD1, the D gene given by the table, was not confirmed from the DNA. TRBV21-1 is annotated as a pseudogene. There are 11 residues in the CDR3.

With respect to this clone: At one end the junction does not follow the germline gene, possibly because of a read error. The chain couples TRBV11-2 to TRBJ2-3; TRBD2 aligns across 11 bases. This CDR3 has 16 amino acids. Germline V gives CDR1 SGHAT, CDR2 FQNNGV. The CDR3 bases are TGTGCCAGCAGATTAGCGGGAGGGGAGGGCGCAGATACGCAGTATTTT. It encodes CASRLAGGEGADTQYF. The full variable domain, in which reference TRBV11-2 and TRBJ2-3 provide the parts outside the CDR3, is EAGVAQSPRYKIIEKRQSVAFWCNPISGHATLYWYQQILGQGPKLLIQFQNNGVVDDSQLPKDRFSAERLKGVDSTLKIQPAKLEDSAVYLCASRLAGGEGADTQYFGPGTRLTVL.

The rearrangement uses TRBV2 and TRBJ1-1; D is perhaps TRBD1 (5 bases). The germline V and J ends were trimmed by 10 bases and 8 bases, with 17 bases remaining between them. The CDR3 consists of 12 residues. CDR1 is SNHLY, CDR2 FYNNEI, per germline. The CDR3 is CAKSTGTPEAFF. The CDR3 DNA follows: TGTGCCAAGTCAACCGGGACTCCCGAAGCTTTCTTT.

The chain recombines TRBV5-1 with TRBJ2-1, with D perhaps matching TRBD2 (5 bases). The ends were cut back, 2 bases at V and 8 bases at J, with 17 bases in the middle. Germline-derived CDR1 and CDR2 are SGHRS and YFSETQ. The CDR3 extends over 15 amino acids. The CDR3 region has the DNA TGCGCCAGCAGCTTATCTAGCCACCAGGCGGATGAGCAGTTCTTC. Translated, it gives CASSLSSHQADEQFF. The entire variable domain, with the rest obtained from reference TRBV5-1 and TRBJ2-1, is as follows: KAGVTQTPRYLIKTRGQQVTLSCSPISGHRSVSWYQQTPGQGLQFLFEYFSETQRNKGNFPGRFSGRQFSNSRSEMNVSTLELGDSALYLCASSLSSHQADEQFFGPGTRLTVL.

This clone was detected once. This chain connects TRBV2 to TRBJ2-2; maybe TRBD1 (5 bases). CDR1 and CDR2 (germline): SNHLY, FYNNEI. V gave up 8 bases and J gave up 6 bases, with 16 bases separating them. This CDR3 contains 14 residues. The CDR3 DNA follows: TGTGCCAGCGAAAGCCAGGGTAACGCCGGGGAGCTGTTTTTT. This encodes CASESQGNAGELFF.

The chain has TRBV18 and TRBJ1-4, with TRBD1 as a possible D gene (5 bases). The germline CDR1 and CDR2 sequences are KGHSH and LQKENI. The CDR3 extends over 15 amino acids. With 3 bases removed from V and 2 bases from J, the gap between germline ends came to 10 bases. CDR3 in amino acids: CASSPPGGTNEKLFF. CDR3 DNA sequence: TGTGCCAGCTCACCCCCGGGGGGGACTAATGAAAAACTGTTTTTT.

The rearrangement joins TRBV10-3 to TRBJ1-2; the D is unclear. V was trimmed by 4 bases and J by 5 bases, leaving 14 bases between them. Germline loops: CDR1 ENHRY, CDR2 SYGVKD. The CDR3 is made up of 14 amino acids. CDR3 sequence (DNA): TGTGCCATCAGTGGAACACCGGAGAGATATGGCTACACCTTC. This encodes CAISGTPERYGYTF.

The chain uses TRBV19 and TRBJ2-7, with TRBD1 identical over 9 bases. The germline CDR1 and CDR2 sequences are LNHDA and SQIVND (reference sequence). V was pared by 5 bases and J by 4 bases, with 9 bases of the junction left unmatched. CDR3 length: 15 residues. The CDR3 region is CASSFSGTGMYEQYF. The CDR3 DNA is TGTGCCAGTAGTTTCTCCGGGACAGGGATGTACGAGCAGTACTTC.

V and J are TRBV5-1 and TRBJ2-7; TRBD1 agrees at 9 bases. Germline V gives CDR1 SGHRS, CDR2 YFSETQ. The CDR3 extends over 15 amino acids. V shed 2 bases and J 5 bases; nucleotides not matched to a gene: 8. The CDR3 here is CASSFRQGVGNEQYF. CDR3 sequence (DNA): TGCGCCAGCAGCTTCCGACAGGGGGTAGGGAACGAGCAGTACTTC.

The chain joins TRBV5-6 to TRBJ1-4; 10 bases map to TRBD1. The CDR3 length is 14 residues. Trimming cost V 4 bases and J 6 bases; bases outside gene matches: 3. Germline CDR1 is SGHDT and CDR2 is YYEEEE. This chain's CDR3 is CASSRQGAHEKLFF. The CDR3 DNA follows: TGTGCCAGCAGCCGACAGGGGGCCCATGAAAAACTGTTTTTT.

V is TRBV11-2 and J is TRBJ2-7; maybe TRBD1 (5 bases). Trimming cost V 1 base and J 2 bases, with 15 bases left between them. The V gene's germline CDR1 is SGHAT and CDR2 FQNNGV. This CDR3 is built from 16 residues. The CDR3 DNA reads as TGTGCCAGCAGCTTAGCGGCAGCTCCAGGGCCCTACGAGCAGTACTTC. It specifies CASSLAAAPGPYEQYF. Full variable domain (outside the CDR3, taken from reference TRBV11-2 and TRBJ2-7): EAGVAQSPRYKIIEKRQSVAFWCNPISGHATLYWYQQILGQGPKLLIQFQNNGVVDDSQLPKDRFSAERLKGVDSTLKIQPAKLEDSAVYLCASSLAAAPGPYEQYFGPGTRLTVT.

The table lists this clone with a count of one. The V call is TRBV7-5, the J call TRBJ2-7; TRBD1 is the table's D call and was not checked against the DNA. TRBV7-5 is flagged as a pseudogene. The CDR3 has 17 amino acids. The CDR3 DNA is TGTGCCAGAAGCGCGACCACCCGGGACAGGGGGCAGGAGGAGCAGTACTTC. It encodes CARSATTRDRGQEEQYF.

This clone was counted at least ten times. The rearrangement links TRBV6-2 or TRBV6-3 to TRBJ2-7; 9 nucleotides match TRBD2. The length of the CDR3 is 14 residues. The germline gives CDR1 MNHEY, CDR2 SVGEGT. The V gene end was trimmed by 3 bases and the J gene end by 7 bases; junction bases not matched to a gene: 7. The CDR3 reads CASSYYSGRGEQYF. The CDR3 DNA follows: TGTGCCAGCAGTTATTATAGCGGGAGAGGAGAGCAGTACTTC.

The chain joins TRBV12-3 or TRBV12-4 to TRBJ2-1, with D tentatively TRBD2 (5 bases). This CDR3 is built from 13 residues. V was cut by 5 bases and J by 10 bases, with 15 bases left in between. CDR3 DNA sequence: TGTGCCAGCAGTCCCGGGGATTCGTGGGAGCAGTTCTTC. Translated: CASSPGDSWEQFF.

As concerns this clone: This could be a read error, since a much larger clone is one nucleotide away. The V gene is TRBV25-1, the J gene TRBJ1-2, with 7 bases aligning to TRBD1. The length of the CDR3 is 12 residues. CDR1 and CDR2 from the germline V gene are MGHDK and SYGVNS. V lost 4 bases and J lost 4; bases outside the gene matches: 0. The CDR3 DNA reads TGTGCCAGCAGTGGGGACAGCTATGGCTACACCTTC. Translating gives CASSGDSYGYTF.